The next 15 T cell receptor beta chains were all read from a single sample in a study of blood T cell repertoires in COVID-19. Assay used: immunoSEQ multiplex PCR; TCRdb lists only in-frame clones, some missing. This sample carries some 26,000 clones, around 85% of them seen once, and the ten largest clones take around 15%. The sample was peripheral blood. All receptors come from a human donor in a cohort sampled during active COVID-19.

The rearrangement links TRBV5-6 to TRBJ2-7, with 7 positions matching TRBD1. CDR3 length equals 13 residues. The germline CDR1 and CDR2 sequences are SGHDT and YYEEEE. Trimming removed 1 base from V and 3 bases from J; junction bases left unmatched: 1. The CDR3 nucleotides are TGTGCCAGCAGCTTGACAGGGGACTACGAGCAGTACTTC. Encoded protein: CASSLTGDYEQYF.

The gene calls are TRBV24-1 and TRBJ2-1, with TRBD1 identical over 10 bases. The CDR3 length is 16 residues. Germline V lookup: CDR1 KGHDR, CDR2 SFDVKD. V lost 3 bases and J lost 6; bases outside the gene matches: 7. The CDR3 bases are TGTGCCACCAGTGATGCTCCGGGACAGGGGAGCAATGAGCAGTTCTTC. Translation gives CATSDAPGQGSNEQFF.

CDR3 protein: CASSGGSGEAFF. In DNA form, the CDR3 reads TGTGCCAGCAGTGGGGGGTCCGGTGAAGCTTTCTTT. The gene calls are TRBV28 and TRBJ1-1; D is perhaps TRBD1 (5 bases). CDR3 length: 12 amino acids. Trimming pared 5 bases from V and 7 bases from J, leaving 11 bases between. CDR1 is MDHEN, CDR2 SYDVKM, per germline.

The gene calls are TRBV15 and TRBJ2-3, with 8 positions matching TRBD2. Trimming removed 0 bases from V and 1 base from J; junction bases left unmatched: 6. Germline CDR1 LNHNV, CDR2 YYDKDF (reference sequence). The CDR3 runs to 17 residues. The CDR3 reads CATSRDKKAGGTDTQYF. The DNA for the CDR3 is TGTGCCACCAGCAGAGATAAGAAAGCGGGGGGCACAGATACGCAGTATTTT.

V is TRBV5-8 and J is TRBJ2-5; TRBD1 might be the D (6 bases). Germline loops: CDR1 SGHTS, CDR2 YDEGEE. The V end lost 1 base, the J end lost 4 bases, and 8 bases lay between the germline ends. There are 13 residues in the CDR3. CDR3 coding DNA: TGTGCCAGCAGCTTGTCAGGGGTAGAGACCCAGTACTTC. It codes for CASSLSGVETQYF.

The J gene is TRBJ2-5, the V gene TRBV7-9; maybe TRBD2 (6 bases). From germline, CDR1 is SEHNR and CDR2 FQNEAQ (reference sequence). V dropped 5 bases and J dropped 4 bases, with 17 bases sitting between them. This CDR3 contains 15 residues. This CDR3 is CASSRGSGPGETQYF. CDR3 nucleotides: TGTGCCAGCAGCCGCGGTAGCGGTCCGGGAGAGACCCAGTACTTC.

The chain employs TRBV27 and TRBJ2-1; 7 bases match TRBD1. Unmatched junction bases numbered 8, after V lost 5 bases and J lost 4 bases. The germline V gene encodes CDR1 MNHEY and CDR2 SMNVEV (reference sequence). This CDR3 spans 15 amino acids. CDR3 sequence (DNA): TGTGCCAGCAGTCGAGAACAGGGGCGGTACAATGAGCAGTTCTTC. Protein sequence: CASSREQGRYNEQFF.

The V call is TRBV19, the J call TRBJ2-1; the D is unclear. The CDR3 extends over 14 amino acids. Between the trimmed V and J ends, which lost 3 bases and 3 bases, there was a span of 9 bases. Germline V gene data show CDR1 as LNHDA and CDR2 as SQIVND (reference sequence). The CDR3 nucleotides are TGTGCCAGTAGTATCCAGGATTACTACAATGAGCAGTTCTTC. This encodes CASSIQDYYNEQFF.

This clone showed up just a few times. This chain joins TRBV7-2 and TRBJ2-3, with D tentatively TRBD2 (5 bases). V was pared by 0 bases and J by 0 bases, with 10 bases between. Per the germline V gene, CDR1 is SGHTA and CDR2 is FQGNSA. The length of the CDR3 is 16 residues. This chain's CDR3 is CASSLAQRPSTDTQYF. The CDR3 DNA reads TGTGCCAGCAGCTTAGCCCAGCGGCCTAGCACAGATACGCAGTATTTT.

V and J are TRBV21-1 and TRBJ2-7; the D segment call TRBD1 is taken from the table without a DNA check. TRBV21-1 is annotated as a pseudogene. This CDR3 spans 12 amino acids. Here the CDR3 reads CASSMQGKEQYF. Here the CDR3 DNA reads TGTGCCAGCAGCATGCAGGGAAAAGAGCAGTACTTC.

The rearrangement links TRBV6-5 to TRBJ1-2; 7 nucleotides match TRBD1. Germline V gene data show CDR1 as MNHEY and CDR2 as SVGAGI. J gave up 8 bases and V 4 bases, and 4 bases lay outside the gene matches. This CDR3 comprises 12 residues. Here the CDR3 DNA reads TGTGCCAGCAGTTTTCACAGGGGAGGCTACACCTTC. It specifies CASSFHRGGYTF.

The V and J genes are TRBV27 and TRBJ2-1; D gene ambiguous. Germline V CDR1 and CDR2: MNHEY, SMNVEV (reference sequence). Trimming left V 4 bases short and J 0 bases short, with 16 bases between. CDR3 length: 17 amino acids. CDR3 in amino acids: CASSSRHFESSYNEQFF. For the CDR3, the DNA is TGTGCCAGCAGTTCCCGACACTTTGAGAGCTCCTACAATGAGCAGTTCTTC.

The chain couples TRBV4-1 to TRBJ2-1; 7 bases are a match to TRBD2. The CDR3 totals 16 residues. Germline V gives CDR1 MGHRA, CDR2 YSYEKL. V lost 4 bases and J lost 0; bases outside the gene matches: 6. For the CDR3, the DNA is TGCGCCAGCAGCCCGTGGACTAGTGGCTCCTACAATGAGCAGTTCTTC. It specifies CASSPWTSGSYNEQFF.

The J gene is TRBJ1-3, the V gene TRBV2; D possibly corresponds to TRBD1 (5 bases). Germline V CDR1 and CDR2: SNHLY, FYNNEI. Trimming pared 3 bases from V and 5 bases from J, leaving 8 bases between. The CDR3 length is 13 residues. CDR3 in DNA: TGTGCCAGCAGTGAGGGGGGACGAAACACCATATATTTT. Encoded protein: CASSEGGRNTIYF. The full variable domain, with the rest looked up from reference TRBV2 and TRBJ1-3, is EPEVTQTPSHQVTQMGQEVILRCVPISNHLYFYWYRQILGQKVEFLVSFYNNEISEKSEIFDDQFSVERPDGSNFTLKIRSTKLEDSAMYFCASSEGGRNTIYFGEGSWLTVV.

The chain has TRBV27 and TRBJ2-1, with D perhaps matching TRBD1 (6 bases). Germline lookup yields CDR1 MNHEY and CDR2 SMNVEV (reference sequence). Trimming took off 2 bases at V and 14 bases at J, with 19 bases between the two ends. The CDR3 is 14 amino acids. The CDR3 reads CASSLDLQDRQKFF. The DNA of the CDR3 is TGTGCCAGCAGTTTAGACCTCCAGGACAGACAGAAGTTCTTC.